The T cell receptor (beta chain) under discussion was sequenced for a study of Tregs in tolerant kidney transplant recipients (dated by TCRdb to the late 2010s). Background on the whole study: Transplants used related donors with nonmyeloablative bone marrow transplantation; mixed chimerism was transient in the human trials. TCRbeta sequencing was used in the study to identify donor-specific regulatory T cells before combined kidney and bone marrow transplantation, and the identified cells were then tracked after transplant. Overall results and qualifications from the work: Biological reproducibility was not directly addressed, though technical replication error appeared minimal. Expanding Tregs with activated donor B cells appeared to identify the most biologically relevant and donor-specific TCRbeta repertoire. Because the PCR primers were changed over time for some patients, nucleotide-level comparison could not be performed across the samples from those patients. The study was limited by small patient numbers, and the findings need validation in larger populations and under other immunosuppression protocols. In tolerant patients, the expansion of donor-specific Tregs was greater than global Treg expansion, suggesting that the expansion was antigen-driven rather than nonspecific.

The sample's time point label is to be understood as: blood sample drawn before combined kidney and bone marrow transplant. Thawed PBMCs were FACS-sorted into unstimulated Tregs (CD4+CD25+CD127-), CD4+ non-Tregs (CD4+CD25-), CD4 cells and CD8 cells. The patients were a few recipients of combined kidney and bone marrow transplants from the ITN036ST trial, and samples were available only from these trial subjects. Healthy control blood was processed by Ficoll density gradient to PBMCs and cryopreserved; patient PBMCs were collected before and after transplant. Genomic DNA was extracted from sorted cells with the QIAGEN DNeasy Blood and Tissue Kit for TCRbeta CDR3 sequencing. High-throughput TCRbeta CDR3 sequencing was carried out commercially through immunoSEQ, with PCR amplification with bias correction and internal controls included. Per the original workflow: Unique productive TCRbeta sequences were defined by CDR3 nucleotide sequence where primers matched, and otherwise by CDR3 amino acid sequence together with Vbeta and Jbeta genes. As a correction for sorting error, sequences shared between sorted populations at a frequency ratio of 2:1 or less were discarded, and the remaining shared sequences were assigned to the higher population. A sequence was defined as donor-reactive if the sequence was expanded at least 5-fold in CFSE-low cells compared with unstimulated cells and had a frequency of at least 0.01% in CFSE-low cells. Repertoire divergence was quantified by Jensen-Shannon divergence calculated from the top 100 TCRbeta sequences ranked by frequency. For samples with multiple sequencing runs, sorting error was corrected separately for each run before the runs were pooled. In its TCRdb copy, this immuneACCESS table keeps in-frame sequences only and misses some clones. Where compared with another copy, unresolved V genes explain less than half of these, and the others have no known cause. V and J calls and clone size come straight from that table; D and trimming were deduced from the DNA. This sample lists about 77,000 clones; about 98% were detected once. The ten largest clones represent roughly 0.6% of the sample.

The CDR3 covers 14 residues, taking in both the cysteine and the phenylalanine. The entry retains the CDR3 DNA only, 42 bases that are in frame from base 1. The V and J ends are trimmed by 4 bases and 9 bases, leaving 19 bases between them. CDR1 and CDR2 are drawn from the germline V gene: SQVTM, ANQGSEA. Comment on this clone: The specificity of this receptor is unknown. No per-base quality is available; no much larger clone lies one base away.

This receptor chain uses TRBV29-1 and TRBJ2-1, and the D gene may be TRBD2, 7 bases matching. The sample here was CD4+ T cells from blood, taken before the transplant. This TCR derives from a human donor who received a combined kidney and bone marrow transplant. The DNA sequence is TGCAGCGTTGTAAGGGGAGGGGGGCCTATTGAGCAGTTCTTC. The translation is CSVVRGGGPIEQFF.